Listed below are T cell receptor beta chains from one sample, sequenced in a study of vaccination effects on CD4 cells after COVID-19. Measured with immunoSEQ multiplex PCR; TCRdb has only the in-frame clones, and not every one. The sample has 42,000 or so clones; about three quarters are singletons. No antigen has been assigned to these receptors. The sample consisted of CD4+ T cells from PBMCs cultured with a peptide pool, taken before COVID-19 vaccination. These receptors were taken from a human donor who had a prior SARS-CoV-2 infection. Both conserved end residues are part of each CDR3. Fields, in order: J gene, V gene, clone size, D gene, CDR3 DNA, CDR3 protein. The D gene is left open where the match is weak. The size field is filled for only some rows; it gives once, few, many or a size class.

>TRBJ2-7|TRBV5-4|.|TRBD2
TGTGCCAGCAGCTTTAATAGCGGGGGATACGAGCAGTACTTC
CASSFNSGGYEQYF
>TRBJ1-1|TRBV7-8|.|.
TGTGCCAGCAGCTTATACGCAGAGAACACTGAAGCTTTCTTT
CASSLYAENTEAFF
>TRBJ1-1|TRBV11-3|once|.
TGTGCCAGCGGGCGCAAAAGAGAATCTGAAGCTTTCTTT
CASGRKRESEAFF
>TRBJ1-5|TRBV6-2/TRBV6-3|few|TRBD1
TGTGCCAGCAGTTACTATCCGGGACAGGGCAGTTTAGAACAGCCCCAGCATTTT
CASSYYPGQGSLEQPQHF
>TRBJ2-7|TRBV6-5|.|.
TGTGCCAGCAGTTACCATTACGAGCAGTACTTC
CASSYHYEQYF
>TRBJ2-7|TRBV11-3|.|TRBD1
TGTGCCAGCGGAAAACAGGGGGTTTACGAGCAGTACTTC
CASGKQGVYEQYF
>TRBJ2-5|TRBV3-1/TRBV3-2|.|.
TGTGCCAGCAGCCAAGGGGGTCTGACTAGGGGGGACTTC
CASSQGGLTRGDF
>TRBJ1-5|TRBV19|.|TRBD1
TGTGCCAGTAGTAGACAGGGGAACAATCAGCCCCAGCATTTT
CASSRQGNNQPQHF
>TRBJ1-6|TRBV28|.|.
TGTGCCAGCAGTGGGGGCTACAGGGTATCGGGATCACCCCTCCACTTT
CASSGGYRVSGSPLHF
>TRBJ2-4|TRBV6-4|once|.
TGTGCCAGCAGCCCCGGAGAGGGGAGGCAAAACATTCAGTACTTC
CASSPGEGRQNIQYF
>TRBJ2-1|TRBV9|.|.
TGTGCCAGCAGCTCCCGAACTGGGACCCCGGAGCAGTTCTTC
CASSSRTGTPEQFF
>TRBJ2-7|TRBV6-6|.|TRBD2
TGTGCCAGCAGTGTCGGGGGGGCCCTATACGAGCAGTACTTC
CASSVGGALYEQYF
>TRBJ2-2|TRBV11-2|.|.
TGTGCCAGCAGCTTTTTAGGGTCGAACACCGGGGAGCTGTTTTTT
CASSFLGSNTGELFF
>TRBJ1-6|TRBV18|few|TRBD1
TGTGCCAGCTCATCCCAGGGGGCGCAAGGTTCACCCCTCCACTTT
CASSSQGAQGSPLHF
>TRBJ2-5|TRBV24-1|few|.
TGTGCCACCAGTGATACGCAGGGGGGAGAGACCCAGTACTTC
CATSDTQGGETQYF
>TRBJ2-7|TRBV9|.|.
TGTGCCAGCGGCCCCTACGAGCAGTACTTC
CASGPYEQYF
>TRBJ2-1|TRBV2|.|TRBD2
TGTGCCAGCAGTGGTGGAACCGGGACTAGCGGATACAATGAGCAGTTCTTC
CASSGGTGTSGYNEQFF
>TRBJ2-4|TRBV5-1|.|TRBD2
TGCGCCAGCAGCACCGGCGGGAGTATCGAGAACATTCAGTACTTC
CASSTGGSIENIQYF
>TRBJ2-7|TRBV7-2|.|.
TGTGCCAGCAGCTTCGTCGGCTACGAGCAGTACTTC
CASSFVGYEQYF
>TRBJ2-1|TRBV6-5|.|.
TGTGCCAGCAGTTACACAGGTTCTTATGACAATGAGCAGTTCTTC
CASSYTGSYDNEQFF
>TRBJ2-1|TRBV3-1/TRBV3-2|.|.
TGTGCCAGCAGCCAAGGTATCGGGAGAAACAATGAGCAGTTCTTC
CASSQGIGRNNEQFF
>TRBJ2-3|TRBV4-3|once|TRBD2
TGCGCCAGCAGCCAAGTCAGCGGGAGCGGAGATACGCAGTATTTT
CASSQVSGSGDTQYF
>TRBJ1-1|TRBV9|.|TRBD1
TGTGCCAGCAGCTCCCGGGACAGAAACACTGAAGCTTTCTTT
CASSSRDRNTEAFF
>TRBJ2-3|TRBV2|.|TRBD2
TGTGCCAGCACCCCGCAGCTAGCGGGAGGGGGGGATACGCAGTATTTT
CASTPQLAGGGDTQYF
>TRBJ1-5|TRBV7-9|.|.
TGTGCCAGCAGCCGGACGGGGCAGGCCCAGCATTTT
CASSRTGQAQHF
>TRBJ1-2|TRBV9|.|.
TGTGCCAGCAGCGCAATCTGGGGTGGCTACACCTTC
CASSAIWGGYTF
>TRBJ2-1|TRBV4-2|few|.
TGTGCCAGCAGCCCGATACTGAGCTCCTACAATGAGCAGTTCTTC
CASSPILSSYNEQFF
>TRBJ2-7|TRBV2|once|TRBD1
TGTGCCAGCACCCGGGGACAGGGACTGATCTACGAGCAGTACTTC
CASTRGQGLIYEQYF
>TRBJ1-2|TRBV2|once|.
TGTGCCAGCTCTCTGGACATAGGAACTACCAGTTATGGCTACACCTTC
CASSLDIGTTSYGYTF
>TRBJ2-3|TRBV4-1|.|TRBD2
TGCGCCAGCAGCCCGAGAGCGGGGGGGACCACAGATACGCAGTATTTT
CASSPRAGGTTDTQYF
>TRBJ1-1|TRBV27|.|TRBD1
TGTGCCAGCAGCCCCGAACAGGGGGCGCCCCCTCGGGGCACTGAAGCTTTCTTT
CASSPEQGAPPRGTEAFF
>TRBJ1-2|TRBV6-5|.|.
TGTGCCAGCAGCTCATCTCATGGCTACACCTTC
CASSSSHGYTF
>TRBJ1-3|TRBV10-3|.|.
TGTGCCATCAGTGAGTCGATGCTTTCCTCCTCTGGAAACACCATATATTTT
CAISESMLSSSGNTIYF
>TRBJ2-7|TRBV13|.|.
TGTGCCAGCAGCTTGTTTTCCAGAATCTACGAGCAGTACTTC
CASSLFSRIYEQYF
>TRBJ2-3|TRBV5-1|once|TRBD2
TGCGCCAGCAGCTGGCGGGGGGGCGGCACAGATACGCAGTATTTT
CASSWRGGGTDTQYF
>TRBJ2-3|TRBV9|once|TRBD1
TGTGCCAGCAGCCCTGGGACAGGGCGACCCACAGATACGCAGTATTTT
CASSPGTGRPTDTQYF
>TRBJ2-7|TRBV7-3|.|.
TGTGCCAGCAGCTTGGGTTTCTCCTACGAGCAGTACTTC
CASSLGFSYEQYF
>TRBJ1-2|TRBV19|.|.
TGTGCCAGTAGTATAGATACCTGGAACTATGGCTACACCTTC
CASSIDTWNYGYTF
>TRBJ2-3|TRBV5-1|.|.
TGCGCCAGCAGCCTGGGGGCAGAGCAGTATTTT
CASSLGAEQYF
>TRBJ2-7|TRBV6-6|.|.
TGTGCCAGCAGTTACTCGATTCAGGGGAATTACGAGCAGTACTTC
CASSYSIQGNYEQYF
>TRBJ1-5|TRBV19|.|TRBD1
TGTGCCAGTGCGACAGGGTTGGGCAATCAGCCCCAGCATTTT
CASATGLGNQPQHF
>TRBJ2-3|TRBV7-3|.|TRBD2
TGTGCCAGCAGCTTAGTAGCGGGTGACGATACGCAGTATTTT
CASSLVAGDDTQYF
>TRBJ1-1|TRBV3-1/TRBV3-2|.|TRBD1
TGTGCCAGCAGCCTAGGGGCCGGACAGGGGCGCACTGAAGCTTTCTTT
CASSLGAGQGRTEAFF
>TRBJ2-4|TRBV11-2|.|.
TGTGCCAGCAGCTTAAGTCGGCATGAAAACATTCAGTACTTC
CASSLSRHENIQYF
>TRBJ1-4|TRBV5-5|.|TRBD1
TGTGCCAGCAGCTTGGGCGGACAGGATGAAAAACTGTTTTTT
CASSLGGQDEKLFF
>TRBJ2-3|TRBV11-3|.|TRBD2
TGTGCCAGCAGCTCTTTAGCGGGAGCAGATCGTACGCAGTATTTT
CASSSLAGADRTQYF
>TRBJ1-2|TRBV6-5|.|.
TGTGCCAGCAGTCCCCCCCTGCGTGGTGGCTACACCTTC
CASSPPLRGGYTF
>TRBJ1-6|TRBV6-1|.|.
TGTGCCAGCAGTGAACGGACGCAGATTTGGACAGTCAATTCACCCCTCCACTTT
CASSERTQIWTVNSPLHF
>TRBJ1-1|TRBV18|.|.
TGTGCCAGCTCACCACAAAGGCTGTACACTGAAGCTTTCTTT
CASSPQRLYTEAFF
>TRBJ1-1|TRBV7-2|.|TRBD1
TGTGCCAGCAGCTGGCAGGGGGGCACTGAAGCTTTCTTT
CASSWQGGTEAFF
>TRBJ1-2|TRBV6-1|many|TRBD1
TGTGCCAGCAGTGAGGACAGGGCCCCCTATGGCTACACCTTC
CASSEDRAPYGYTF
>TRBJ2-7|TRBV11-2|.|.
TGTGCCAGCAGCTTAGTTTCATCCAGGGCCTACGAGCAGTACTTC
CASSLVSSRAYEQYF
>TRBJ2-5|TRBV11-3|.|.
TGTGCCAGCAGCTTAGACAGAGCAGAGACCCAGTACTTC
CASSLDRAETQYF